This TCR beta chain stems from a study of T cell responses to AZD1222 COVID-19 vaccine. Overall study findings and caveats: Targets within unmutated variant regions were reportedly found for nearly half of spike-specific TCRs. When two AZD1222 doses had been given, Spike-specific TCR breadth and depth rose.

The data were produced by immunoSEQ multiplex PCR, yet TCRdb's version contains in-frame clones alone and is incomplete. This sample carries some 150,000 clones, more than 75% of them seen once, and the ten largest clones take roughly 4.3%. A note on this clone: The antigen remains undetermined.

This CDR3 has 13 residues. The junction had 9 bases not matched to a gene; V was cut back by 10 bases and J by 6 bases. Germline CDR1 MNHEY, CDR2 SVGAGI. The origin of this receptor is an adult who received the AZD1222 COVID-19 vaccine. V and J are TRBV6-5 and TRBJ1-1, with 9 bases lining up with TRBD1. The specimen comprised peripheral blood, sampled 28 days after the second AZD1222 dose. Written as DNA, the CDR3 is TGTGCCACCCCGGGACAGGGCTACGCTGAAGCTTTCTTT. Its translation: CATPGQGYAEAFF.